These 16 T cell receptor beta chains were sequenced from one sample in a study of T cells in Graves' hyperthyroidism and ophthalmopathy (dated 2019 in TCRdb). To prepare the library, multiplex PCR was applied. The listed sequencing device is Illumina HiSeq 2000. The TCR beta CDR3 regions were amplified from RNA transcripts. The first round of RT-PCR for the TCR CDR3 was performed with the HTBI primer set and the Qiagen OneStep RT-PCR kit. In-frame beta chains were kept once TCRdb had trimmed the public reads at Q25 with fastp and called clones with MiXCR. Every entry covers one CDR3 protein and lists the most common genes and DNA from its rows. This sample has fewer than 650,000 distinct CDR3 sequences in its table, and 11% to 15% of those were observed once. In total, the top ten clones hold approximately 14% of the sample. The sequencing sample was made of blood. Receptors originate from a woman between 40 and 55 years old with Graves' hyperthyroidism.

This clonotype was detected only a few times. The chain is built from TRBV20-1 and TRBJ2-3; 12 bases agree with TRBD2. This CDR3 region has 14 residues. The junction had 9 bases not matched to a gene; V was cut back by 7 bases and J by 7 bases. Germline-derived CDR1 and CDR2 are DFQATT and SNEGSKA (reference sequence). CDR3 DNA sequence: TGCAGTGGGAAGACTAGCGGGAGCGGTTATACGCAGTATTTT. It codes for CSGKTSGSGYTQYF.

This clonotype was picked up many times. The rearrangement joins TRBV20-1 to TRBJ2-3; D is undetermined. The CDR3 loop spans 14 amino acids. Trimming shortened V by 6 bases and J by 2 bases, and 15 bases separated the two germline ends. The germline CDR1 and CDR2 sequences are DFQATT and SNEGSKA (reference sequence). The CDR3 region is CSAPPARSTDTQYF. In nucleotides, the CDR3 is TGCAGTGCGCCGCCAGCGCGGTCCACAGATACGCAGTATTTT.

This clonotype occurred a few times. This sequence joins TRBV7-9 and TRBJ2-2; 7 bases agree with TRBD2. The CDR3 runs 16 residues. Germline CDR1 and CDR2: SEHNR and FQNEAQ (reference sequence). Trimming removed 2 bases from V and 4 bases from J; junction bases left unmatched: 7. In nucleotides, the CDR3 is TGTGCCAGCAGCTTACGACTCTGGGAGGGCACCGGGGAGCTGTTTTTT. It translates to CASSLRLWEGTGELFF. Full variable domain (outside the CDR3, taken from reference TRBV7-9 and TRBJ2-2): DTGVSQNPRHKITKRGQNVTFRCDPISEHNRLYWYRQTLGQGPEFLTYFQNEAQLEKSRLLSDRFSAERPKGSFSTLEIQRTEQGDSAMYLCASSLRLWEGTGELFFGEGSRLTVL.

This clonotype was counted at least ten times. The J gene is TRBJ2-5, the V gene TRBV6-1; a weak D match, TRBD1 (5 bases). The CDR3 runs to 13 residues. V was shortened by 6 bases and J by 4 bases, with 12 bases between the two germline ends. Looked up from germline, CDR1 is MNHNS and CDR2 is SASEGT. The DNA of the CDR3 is TGTGCCAGCAGCATTGACAGAAGAGAGACCCAGTACTTC. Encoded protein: CASSIDRRETQYF.

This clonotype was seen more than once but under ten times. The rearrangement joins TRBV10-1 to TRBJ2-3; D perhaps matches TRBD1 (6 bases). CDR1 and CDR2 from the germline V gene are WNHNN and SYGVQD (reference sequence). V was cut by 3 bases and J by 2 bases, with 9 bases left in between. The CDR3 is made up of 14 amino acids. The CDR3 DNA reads TGCGCCAGCAGTGATGGGGGCCACACAGATACGCAGTATTTT. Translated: CASSDGGHTDTQYF.

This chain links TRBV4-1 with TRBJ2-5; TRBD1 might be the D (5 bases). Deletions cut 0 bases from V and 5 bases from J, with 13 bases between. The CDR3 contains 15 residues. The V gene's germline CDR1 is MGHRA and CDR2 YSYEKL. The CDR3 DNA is TGCGCCAGCAGCCAAGATTGGGGCACCCAGGAGACCCAGTACTTC. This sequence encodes CASSQDWGTQETQYF.

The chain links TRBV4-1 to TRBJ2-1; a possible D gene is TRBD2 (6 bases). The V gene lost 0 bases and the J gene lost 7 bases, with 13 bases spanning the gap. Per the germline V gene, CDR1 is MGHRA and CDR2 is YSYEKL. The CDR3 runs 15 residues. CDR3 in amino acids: CASSQDPGSLNEQFF. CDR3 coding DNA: TGCGCCAGCAGCCAAGATCCCGGGAGCTTAAATGAGCAGTTCTTC.

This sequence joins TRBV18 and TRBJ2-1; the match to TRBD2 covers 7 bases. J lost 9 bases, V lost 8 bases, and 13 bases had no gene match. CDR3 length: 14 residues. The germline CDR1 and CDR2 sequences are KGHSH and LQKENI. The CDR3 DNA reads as TGTGCCAGCACACTGATCGGGAGGTTAGGTGAGCAGTTCTTC. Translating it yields CASTLIGRLGEQFF.

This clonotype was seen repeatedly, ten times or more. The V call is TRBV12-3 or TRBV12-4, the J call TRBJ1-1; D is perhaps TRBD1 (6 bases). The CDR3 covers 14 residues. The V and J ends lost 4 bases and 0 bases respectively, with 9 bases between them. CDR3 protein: CASSSGHLNTEAFF. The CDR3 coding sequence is TGTGCCAGCAGTTCGGGACACCTGAACACTGAAGCTTTCTTT.

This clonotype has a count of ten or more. For the CDR3, the DNA is TGTGCCAGCACCCTTTGGGGCGGGGCAGGGGGCGGGAACACTGAAGCTTTCTTT. This sequence encodes CASTLWGGAGGGNTEAFF. J is TRBJ1-1 and V is TRBV28; 8 nucleotides line up with TRBD1. V lost 7 bases and J lost 1; bases outside the gene matches: 17. Germline V CDR1 and CDR2: MDHEN, SYDVKM. The CDR3 extends over 18 amino acids.

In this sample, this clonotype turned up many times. Here the CDR3 reads CASMWRRSYEQYF. CDR3 sequence (DNA): TGTGCCAGCATGTGGCGGAGGTCCTACGAGCAGTACTTC. The V gene is TRBV12-3 or TRBV12-4, the J gene TRBJ2-7; TRBD2 is a possible D gene (5 bases). The CDR3 is made up of 13 amino acids. Trimming removed 7 bases from V and 1 base from J, with 11 bases in between.

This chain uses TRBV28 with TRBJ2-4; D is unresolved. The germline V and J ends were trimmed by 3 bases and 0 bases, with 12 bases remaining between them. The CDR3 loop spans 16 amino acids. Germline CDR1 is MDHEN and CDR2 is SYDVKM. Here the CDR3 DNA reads TGTGCCAGCAGTTTCCCCTTGGGAATAGCCAAAAACATTCAGTACTTC. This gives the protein CASSFPLGIAKNIQYF.

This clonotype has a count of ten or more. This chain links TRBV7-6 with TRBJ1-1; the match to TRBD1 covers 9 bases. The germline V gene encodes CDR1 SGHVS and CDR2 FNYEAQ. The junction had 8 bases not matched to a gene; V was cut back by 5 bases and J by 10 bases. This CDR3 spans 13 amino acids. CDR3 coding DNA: TGTGCCAGCAGCCAAACAGGGGGCTCTCGAGCTTTCTTT. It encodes CASSQTGGSRAFF.

The CDR3 nucleotides read TGTGCCAGCAGTTCCCATAGGGACATTTTCGGACTGTTTTTT. Translating it yields CASSSHRDIFGLFF. V and J are TRBV6-1 and TRBJ1-4, with D tentatively TRBD1 (6 bases). V shed 5 bases and J shed 13 bases, with 20 bases lying between them. Per germline, CDR1 MNHNS and CDR2 SASEGT. The CDR3 length is 14 residues.

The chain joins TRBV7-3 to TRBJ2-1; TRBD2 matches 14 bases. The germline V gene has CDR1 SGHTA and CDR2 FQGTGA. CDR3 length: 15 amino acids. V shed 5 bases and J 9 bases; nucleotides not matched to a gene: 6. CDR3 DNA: TGTGCCAGCAGCGCGGGACTAGCGGGAGTCGGTGAGCAGTTCTTC. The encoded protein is CASSAGLAGVGEQFF.

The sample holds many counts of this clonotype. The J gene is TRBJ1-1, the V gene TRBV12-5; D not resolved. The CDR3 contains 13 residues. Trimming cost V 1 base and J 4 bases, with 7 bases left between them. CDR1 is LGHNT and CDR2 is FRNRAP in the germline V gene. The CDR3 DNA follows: TGTGCTAGTGGTTTGGCCCCGGCCACTGAAGCTTTCTTT. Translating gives CASGLAPATEAFF.